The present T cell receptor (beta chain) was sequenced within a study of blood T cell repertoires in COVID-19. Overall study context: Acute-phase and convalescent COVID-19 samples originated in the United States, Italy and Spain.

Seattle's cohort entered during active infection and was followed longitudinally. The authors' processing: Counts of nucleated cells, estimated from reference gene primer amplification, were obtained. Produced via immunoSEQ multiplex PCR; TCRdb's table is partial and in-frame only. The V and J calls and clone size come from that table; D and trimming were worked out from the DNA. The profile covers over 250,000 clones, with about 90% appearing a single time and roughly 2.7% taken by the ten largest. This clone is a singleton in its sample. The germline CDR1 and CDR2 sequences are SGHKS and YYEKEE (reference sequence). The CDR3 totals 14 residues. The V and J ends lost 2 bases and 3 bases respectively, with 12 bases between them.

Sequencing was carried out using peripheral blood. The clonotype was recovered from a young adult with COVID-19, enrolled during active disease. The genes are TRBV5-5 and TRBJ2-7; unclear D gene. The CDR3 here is CASSFSHGIYEQYF. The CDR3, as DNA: TGTGCCAGCAGCTTTTCTCACGGTATCTACGAGCAGTACTTC.